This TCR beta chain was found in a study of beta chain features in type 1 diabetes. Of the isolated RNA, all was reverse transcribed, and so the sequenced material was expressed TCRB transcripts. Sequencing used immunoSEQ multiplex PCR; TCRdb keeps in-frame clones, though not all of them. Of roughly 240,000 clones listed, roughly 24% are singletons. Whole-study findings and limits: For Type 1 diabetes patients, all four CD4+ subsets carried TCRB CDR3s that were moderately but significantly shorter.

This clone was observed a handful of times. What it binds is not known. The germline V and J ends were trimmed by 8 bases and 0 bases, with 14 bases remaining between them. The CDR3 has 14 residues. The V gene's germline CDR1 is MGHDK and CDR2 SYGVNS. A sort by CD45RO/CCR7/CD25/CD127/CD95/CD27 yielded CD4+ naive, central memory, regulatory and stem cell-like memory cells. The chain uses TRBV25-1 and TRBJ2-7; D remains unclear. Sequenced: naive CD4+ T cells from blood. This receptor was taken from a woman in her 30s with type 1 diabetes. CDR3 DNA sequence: TGTGCCAGCTCCCAAATGGCGGCCTCCTACGAGCAGTACTTC. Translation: CASSQMAASYEQYF.